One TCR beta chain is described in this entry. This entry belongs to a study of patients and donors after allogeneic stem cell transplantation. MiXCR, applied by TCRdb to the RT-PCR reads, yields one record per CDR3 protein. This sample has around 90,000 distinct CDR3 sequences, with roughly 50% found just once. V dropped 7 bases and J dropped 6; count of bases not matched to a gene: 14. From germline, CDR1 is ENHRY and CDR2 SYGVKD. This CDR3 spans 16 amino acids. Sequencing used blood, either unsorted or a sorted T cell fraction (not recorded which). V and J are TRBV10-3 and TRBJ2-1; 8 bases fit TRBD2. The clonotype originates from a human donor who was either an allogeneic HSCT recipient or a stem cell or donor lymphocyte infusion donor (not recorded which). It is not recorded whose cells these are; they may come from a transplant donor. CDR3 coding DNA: TGTGCCATCAAAGACACCGGGACTAGAGGGGGCAATGAGCAGTTCTTC. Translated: CAIKDTGTRGGNEQFF.